Shown below are 21 T cell receptor beta chains from a single sample sequenced in a study of T cell responses to AZD1222 COVID-19 vaccine (dated by TCRdb to the early 2020s). The sample's time point label, in plain terms: about 28 days (+/-7) after the second vaccine dose. The library relied on the immunoSEQ multiplex PCR assay. Entries here come from immuneACCESS through TCRdb and include only in-frame sequences with V and J called. Some clones fail to appear in such tables; in the studies checked, an unresolved V gene covers under half of the shortfall, and the cause of the remainder is unknown. Here the sample has just over 150,000 clones; 87% occur a single time. About a tenth of the sample rests with the top ten. The material was peripheral blood, obtained 28 days after the second AZD1222 dose. The receptors derive from an adult who received the AZD1222 COVID-19 vaccine.

The CDR3 spells CASSPSGHSYNEQFF. CDR3 coding DNA: TGTGCCAGCAGCCCTAGCGGGCACTCCTACAATGAGCAGTTCTTC. V is TRBV7-9 and J is TRBJ2-1, with 8 bases lining up with TRBD2. Trimming at V came to 5 bases and at J to 0 bases, leaving 3 bases not matched to a gene. Germline V gene lookup returns CDR1 SEHNR and CDR2 FQNEAQ (reference sequence). The CDR3 sequence is 15 residues long.

This clone is a singleton in its sample. The gene calls are TRBV19 and TRBJ1-1; TRBD1 matches at 7 bases. The length of the CDR3 is 15 residues. The germline gives CDR1 LNHDA, CDR2 SQIVND (reference sequence). With 5 bases clipped from V and 2 bases from J, the junction kept 8 bases outside the gene matches. The CDR3 DNA sequence: TGTGCCAGTAGTTCACAGGGGTCTTCAAACACTGAAGCTTTCTTT. Amino acids: CASSSQGSSNTEAFF.

J is TRBJ2-7 and V is TRBV11-2; D is unclear. The CDR3 is 12 residues long. V lost 11 bases to trimming and J lost 6 bases, with 17 bases between them. Looked up from germline, CDR1 is SGHAT and CDR2 is FQNNGV. CDR3 protein: CAFGPTASEQYF. The CDR3 region has the DNA TGTGCCTTTGGTCCCACAGCGAGCGAGCAGTACTTC.

The chain recombines TRBV4-1 with TRBJ1-2; D not resolved. Trimming took off 1 base at V and 2 bases at J, with 17 bases between the two ends. Germline assignment: CDR1 MGHRA and CDR2 YSYEKL. This CDR3 comprises 17 residues. CDR3 DNA: TGCGCCAGCAGCCAAGTGGGCAGATTGGAAAGGAACTATGGCTACACCTTC. Translated: CASSQVGRLERNYGYTF.

This clone turned up a few times. The chain links TRBV7-2 to TRBJ2-1; 7 bases match TRBD1. Germline CDR1 and CDR2: SGHTA and FQGNSA. The CDR3 has 14 residues. After removal of 4 bases from V and 6 bases from J, the junction contained 6 bases not matched to a gene. CDR3 in amino acids: CASSWRQGRNEQFF. CDR3 coding DNA: TGTGCCAGCAGCTGGAGACAGGGTCGCAATGAGCAGTTCTTC. The whole variable domain, filled in from reference TRBV7-2 and TRBJ2-1, reads GAGVSQSPSNKVTEKGKDVELRCDPISGHTALYWYRQSLGQGLEFLIYFQGNSAPDKSGLPSDRFSAERTGGSVSTLTIQRTQQEDSAVYLCASSWRQGRNEQFFGPGTRLTVL.

This chain uses TRBV27 with TRBJ1-5; the D is unclear. With 6 bases removed from V and 6 bases from J, the gap between germline ends came to 12 bases. Germline assignment: CDR1 MNHEY and CDR2 SMNVEV (reference sequence). This CDR3 region has 13 residues. The CDR3 DNA follows: TGTGCCAGCAGAAGTAATCGGGGTCAGCCCCAGCATTTT. This gives the protein CASRSNRGQPQHF.

The chain couples TRBV18 to TRBJ1-3, with D possibly matching TRBD1 (6 bases). The CDR3 loop spans 16 amino acids. Trimming removed 2 bases at V and 2 bases at J, with 13 bases between. The germline gives CDR1 KGHSH, CDR2 LQKENI. Here the CDR3 reads CASSPMKPGAGNTIYF. The CDR3 DNA sequence: TGTGCCAGCTCACCAATGAAGCCAGGGGCTGGAAACACCATATATTTT.

This clone was seen a few times. In the same sample, other DNA sequences code for this CDR3. The V call is TRBV5-1, the J call TRBJ2-2; no reliable D call. CDR1 and CDR2 (germline): SGHRS, YFSETQ. Trimming shortened V by 0 bases and J by 2 bases, and 8 bases separated the two germline ends. This CDR3 is built from 15 residues. The CDR3 DNA follows: TGCGCCAGCAGCTTGGGTTCAGCAAACACCGGGGAGCTGTTTTTT. It translates to CASSLGSANTGELFF.

In the case of this clone: The germline gene is not matched at one end of the junction; a read error may be the cause. The rearrangement uses TRBV3-1 (or the pseudogene TRBV3-2) and TRBJ2-5, with 9 bases aligning to TRBD2. The CDR3 loop spans 18 amino acids. The germline CDR1 and CDR2 sequences are LGHDT and YNNKEL (reference sequence). The CDR3 nucleotides read TGTGCCAGCAGCCAAGACGAATTCGCGGGGGGGTATGTACAGACCCGGTACTTC. Protein: CASSQDEFAGGYVQTRYF.

V and J are TRBV14 and TRBJ1-2, with TRBD1 identical over 10 bases. The CDR3 consists of 15 residues. Trimming at V came to 4 bases and at J to 1 base, leaving 3 bases not matched to a gene. Germline V gene data show CDR1 as SGHDN and CDR2 as FVKESK. CDR3 DNA: TGTGCCAGCAGCCCCCGGGACAGGGGTAACTATGGCTACACCTTC. Its translation: CASSPRDRGNYGYTF.

The V call is TRBV27, the J call TRBJ2-1; no clear D. Trimming removed 4 bases at V and 4 bases at J, with 14 bases between. The CDR3 has 15 amino acids. Germline CDR1 reads MNHEY; CDR2 reads SMNVEV (reference sequence). The CDR3 sequence is CASSSLPDLYNEQFF. CDR3 DNA: TGTGCCAGCAGTTCGCTCCCAGACCTTTACAATGAGCAGTTCTTC.

The chain is built from TRBV7-2 and TRBJ2-5; the D is unclear. This CDR3 contains 15 residues. V was shortened by 0 bases and J by 4 bases, with 12 bases between the two germline ends. Germline V gives CDR1 SGHTA, CDR2 FQGNSA. The CDR3 DNA reads as TGTGCCAGCAGCTTAGCGGCCGGGTTCCCAGAGACCCAGTACTTC. It translates to CASSLAAGFPETQYF.

The chain has TRBV30 and TRBJ2-3, with TRBD2 as a possible D gene (5 bases). V was pared by 4 bases and J by 5 bases, with 13 bases between. Germline CDR1 and CDR2: GTSNPN and SVGIG (reference sequence). The CDR3 spans 13 residues. CDR3 in amino acids: CAWNLGGGDTQYF. CDR3 coding DNA: TGTGCCTGGAATTTAGGAGGAGGAGATACGCAGTATTTT.

V and J are TRBV5-1 and TRBJ1-1; the D is unclear. This CDR3 spans 13 amino acids. The V and J ends lost 4 bases and 0 bases respectively, with 7 bases between them. Germline values: CDR1 SGHRS, CDR2 YFSETQ. In DNA, the CDR3 is TGCGCCAGCAGCGTGACGGTGAACACTGAAGCTTTCTTT. The encoded protein is CASSVTVNTEAFF.

V is TRBV6-5 and J is TRBJ1-3; D not certain. V shed 7 bases and J shed 4 bases, with 14 bases lying between them. The germline CDR1 and CDR2 sequences are MNHEY and SVGAGI. CDR3 length: 14 residues. CDR3 sequence: CASKNSAAGNTIYF. Here the CDR3 DNA reads TGTGCCAGCAAGAACTCGGCAGCGGGAAACACCATATATTTT.

This chain connects TRBV7-9 to TRBJ2-3; D is perhaps TRBD2 (7 bases). V lost 8 bases to trimming and J lost 9 bases, with 18 bases between them. Per germline, CDR1 SEHNR and CDR2 FQNEAQ (reference sequence). The CDR3 extends over 13 amino acids. The CDR3 region is CASVGVGGDTQYF. In DNA form, the CDR3 reads TGTGCCAGCGTCGGAGTAGGGGGGGACACGCAGTATTTT.

The rearrangement links TRBV12-3 or TRBV12-4 to TRBJ2-3; D is undetermined. Between the trimmed V and J ends, which lost 6 bases and 8 bases, there was a span of 12 bases. The CDR3 has 12 amino acids. DNA for the CDR3: TGTGCCAGCAGCCAAAACCCGGCTACGCAGTATTTT. It encodes CASSQNPATQYF.

This chain uses TRBV29-1 with TRBJ2-1; D unclear. The CDR3 is made up of 12 amino acids. CDR1 is SQVTM, CDR2 ANQGSEA, per germline. The ends were cut back, 6 bases at V and 8 bases at J, with 14 bases in the middle. The CDR3 here is CSVRPPGDEQFF. In DNA form, the CDR3 reads TGCAGCGTCCGGCCCCCTGGCGATGAGCAGTTCTTC.

This clone is a singleton in its sample. The V call is TRBV10-3, the J call TRBJ2-3, with D perhaps matching TRBD2 (6 bases). V shed 4 bases and J shed 2 bases, with 10 bases lying between them. Germline lookup yields CDR1 ENHRY and CDR2 SYGVKD. The CDR3 extends over 14 amino acids. This CDR3 reads CAISGDSTTDTQYF. The CDR3 coding sequence is TGTGCCATCAGTGGGGACTCTACCACAGATACGCAGTATTTT.

This clone was observed a few times. The rearrangement links TRBV2 to TRBJ1-1, with 8 bases that match TRBD1. After removal of 5 bases from V and 4 bases from J, the junction contained 6 bases not matched to a gene. In germline, CDR1 is SNHLY, CDR2 FYNNEI. The CDR3 spans 14 residues. The CDR3, as DNA: TGTGCCAGCAGTAGGACAGGGATAGGCACTGAAGCTTTCTTT. Residues: CASSRTGIGTEAFF. The variable domain in full, completed from reference TRBV2 and TRBJ1-1, reads EPEVTQTPSHQVTQMGQEVILRCVPISNHLYFYWYRQILGQKVEFLVSFYNNEISEKSEIFDDQFSVERPDGSNFTLKIRSTKLEDSAMYFCASSRTGIGTEAFFGQGTRLTVV.

The chain combines TRBV28 with TRBJ2-3; a possible D gene is TRBD2 (5 bases). The CDR3 has 14 residues. V was trimmed by 3 bases and J by 4 bases, leaving 11 bases between them. Germline V gives CDR1 MDHEN, CDR2 SYDVKM. DNA of the CDR3: TGTGCCAGCAGTTTCTCGGGGAACCCAGATACGCAGTATTTT. The encoded protein is CASSFSGNPDTQYF.